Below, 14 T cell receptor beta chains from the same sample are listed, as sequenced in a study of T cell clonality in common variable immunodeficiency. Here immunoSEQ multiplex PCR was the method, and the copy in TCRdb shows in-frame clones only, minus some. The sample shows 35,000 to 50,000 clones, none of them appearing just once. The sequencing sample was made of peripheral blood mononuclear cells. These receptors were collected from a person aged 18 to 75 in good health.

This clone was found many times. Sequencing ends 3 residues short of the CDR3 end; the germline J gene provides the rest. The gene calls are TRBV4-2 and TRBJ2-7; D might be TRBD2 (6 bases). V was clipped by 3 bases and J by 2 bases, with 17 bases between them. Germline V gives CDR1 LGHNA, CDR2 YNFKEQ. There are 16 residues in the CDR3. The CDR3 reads CASSQVEVAGTYEQYF. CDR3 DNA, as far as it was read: TGTGCCAGCAGCCAGGTAGAAGTTGCGGGAACCTACGAG.

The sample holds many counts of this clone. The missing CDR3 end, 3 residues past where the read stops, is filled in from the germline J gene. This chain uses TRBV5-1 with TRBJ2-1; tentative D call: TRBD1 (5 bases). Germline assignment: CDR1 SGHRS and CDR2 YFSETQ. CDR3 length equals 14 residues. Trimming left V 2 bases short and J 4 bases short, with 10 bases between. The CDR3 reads CASSFGQGYNEQFF. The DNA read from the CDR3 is TGCGCCAGCAGCTTTGGTCAGGGTTACAATGAG.

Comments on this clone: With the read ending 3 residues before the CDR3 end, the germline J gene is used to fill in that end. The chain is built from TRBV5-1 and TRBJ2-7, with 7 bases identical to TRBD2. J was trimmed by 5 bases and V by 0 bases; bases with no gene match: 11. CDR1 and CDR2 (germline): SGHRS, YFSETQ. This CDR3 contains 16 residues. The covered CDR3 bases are TGCGCCAGCAGCTTGGTCGGACTAGTCAAGAGACACGAG. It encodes CASSLVGLVKRHE. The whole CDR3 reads CASSLVGLVKRHEQYF.

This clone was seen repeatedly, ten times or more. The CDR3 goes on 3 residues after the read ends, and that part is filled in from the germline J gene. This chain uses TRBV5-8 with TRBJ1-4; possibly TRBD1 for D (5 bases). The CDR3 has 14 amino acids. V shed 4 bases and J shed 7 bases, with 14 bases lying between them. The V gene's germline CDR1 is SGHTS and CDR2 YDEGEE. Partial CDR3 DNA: TGTGCCAGCAGCCCCCGCAGGGAGGGTGAAAAA. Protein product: CASSPRREGEK. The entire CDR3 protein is CASSPRREGEKLFF.

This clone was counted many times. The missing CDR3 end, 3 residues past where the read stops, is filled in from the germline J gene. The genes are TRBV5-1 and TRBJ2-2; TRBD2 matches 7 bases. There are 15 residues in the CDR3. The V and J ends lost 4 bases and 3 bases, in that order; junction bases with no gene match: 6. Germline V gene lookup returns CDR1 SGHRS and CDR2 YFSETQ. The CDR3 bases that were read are TGCGCCAGCAGCCGGGATAGCGGGTACACCGGGGAG. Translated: CASSRDSGYTGE. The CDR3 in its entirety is CASSRDSGYTGELFF.

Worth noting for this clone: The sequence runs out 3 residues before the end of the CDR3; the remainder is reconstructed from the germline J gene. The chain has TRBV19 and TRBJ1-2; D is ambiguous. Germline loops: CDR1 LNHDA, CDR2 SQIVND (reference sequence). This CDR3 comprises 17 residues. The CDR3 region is CASSIYSLAGSYNDYTF. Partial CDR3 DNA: TGTGCCAGTAGTATATATTCTCTAGCGGGATCTTACAATGAC. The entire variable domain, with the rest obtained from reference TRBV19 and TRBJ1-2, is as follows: DGGITQSPKYLFRKEGQNVTLSCEQNLNHDAMYWYRQDPGQGLRLIYYSQIVNDFQKGDIAEGYSVSREKKESFPLTVTSAQKNPTAFYLCASSIYSLAGSYNDYTFGSGTRLTVV.

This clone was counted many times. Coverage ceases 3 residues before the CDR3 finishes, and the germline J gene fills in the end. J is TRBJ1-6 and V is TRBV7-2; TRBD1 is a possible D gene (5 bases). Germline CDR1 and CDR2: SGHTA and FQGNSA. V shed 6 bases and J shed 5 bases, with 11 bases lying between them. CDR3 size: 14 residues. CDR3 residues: CASRGGSHNSPLHF. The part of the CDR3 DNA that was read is TGTGCCAGCAGGGGGGGATCCCATAATTCACCC.

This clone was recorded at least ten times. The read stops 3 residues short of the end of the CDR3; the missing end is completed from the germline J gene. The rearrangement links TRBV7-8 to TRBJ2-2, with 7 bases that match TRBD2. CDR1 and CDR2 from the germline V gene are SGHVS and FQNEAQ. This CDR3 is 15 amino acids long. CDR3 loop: CASSPVGGGGEKLFF. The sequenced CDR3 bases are TGTGCCAGCAGCCCCGTGGGGGGGGGAGGCGAAAAG.

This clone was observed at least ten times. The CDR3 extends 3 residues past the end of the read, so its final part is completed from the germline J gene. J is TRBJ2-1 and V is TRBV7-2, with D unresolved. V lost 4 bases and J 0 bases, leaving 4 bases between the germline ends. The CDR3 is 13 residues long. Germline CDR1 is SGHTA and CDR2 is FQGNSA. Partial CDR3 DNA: TGTGCCAGCAGCTCCAACTCCTACAATGAG. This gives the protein CASSSNSYNE. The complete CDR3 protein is CASSSNSYNEQFF.

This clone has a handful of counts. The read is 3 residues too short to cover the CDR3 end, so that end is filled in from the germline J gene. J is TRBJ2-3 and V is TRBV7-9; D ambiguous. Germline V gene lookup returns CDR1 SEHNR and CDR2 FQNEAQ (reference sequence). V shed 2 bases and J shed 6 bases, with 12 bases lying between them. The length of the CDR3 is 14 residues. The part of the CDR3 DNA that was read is TGTGCCAGCAGCTTAAGTGGCAGCAGGGATACG. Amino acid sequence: CASSLSGSRDT. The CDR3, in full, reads CASSLSGSRDTQYF.

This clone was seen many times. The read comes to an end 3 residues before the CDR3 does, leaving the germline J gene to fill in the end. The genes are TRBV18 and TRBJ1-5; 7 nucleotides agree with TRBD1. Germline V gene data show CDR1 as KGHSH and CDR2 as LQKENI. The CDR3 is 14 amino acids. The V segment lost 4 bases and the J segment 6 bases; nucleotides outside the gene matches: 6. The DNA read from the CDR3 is TGTGCCAGCTCACGACAGGGTGTGAGTCAGCCC. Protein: CASSRQGVSQP. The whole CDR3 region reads CASSRQGVSQPQHF.

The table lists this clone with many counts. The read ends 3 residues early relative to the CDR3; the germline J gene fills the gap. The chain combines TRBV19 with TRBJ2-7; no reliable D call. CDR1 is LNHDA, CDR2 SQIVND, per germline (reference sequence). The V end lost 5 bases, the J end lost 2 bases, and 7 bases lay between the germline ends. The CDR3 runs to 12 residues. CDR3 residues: CASSPSTYEQYF. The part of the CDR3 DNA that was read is TGTGCCAGTAGTCCGAGCACCTACGAG.

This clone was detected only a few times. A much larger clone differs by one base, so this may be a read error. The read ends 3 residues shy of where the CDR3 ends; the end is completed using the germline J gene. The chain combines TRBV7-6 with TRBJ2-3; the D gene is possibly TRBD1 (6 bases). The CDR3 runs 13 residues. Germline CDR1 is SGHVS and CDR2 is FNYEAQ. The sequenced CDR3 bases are TGTGCCAGCAGCTCGGACAGTGATGAGCCG. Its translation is CASSSDSDEP. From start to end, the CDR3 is CASSSDSDEPQYF.

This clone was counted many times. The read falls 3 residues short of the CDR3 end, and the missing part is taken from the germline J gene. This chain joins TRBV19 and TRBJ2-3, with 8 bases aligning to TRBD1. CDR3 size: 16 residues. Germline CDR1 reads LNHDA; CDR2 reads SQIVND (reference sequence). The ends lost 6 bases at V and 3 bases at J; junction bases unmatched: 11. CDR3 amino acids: CASSLGGQGLTDTQYF. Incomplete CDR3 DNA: TGTGCCAGTAGCCTCGGTGGACAGGGATTGACAGATACG.